This T cell receptor beta chain was identified in a study of blood T cell repertoires in COVID-19. In the study overall: The United States, Italy and Spain provided the acute and convalescent COVID-19 samples.

Authors' analysis steps: Scientists estimated how many nucleated cells there were by amplifying reference gene primers. Assay used: immunoSEQ multiplex PCR; TCRdb lists only in-frame clones, some missing. V, J and clone size are those of that table, while D and trimming were read from the DNA. The sample records under 300,000 clones, around 87% being singletons. This CDR3 is 12 amino acids long. Germline-derived CDR1 and CDR2 are SEHNR and FQNEAQ (reference sequence). The V end lost 3 bases, the J end lost 6 bases, and 5 bases lay between the germline ends. The TCR comes from an older woman with active or convalescent COVID-19. V is TRBV7-9 and J is TRBJ1-4; D not certain. Sequencing was carried out using peripheral blood. CDR3: CASSFRDEKLFF. The CDR3 nucleotides are TGTGCCAGCAGCTTCCGGGATGAAAAACTGTTTTTT.